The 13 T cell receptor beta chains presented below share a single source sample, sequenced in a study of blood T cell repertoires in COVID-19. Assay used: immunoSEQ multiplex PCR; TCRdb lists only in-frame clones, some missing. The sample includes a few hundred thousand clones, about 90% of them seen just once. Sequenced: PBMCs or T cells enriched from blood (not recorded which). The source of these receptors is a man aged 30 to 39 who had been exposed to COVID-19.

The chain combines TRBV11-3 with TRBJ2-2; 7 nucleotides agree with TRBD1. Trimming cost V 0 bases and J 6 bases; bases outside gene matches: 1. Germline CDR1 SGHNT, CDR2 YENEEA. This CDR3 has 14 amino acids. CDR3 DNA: TGTGCCAGCAGCTTAGAAGACAGGGCCGGGGAGCTGTTTTTT. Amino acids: CASSLEDRAGELFF.

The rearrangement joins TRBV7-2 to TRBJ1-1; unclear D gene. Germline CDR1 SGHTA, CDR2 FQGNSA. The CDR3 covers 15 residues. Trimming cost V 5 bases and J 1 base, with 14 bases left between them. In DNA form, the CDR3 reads TGTGCCAGCAGCCAATTTCAGGTTAGGAACACTGAAGCTTTCTTT. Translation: CASSQFQVRNTEAFF.

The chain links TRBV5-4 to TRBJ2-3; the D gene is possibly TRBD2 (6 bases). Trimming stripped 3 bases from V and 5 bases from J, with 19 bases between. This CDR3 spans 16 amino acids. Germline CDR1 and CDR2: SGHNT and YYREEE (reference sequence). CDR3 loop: CASSWPEYGLKDTQYF. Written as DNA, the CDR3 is TGTGCCAGCAGCTGGCCGGAGTATGGACTAAAAGATACGCAGTATTTT.

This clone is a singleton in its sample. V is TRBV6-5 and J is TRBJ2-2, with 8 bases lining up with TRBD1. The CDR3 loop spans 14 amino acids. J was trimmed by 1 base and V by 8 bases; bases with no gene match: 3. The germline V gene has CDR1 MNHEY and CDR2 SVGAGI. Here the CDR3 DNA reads TGTGCCAGCCGCGGGACAGGGAACACCGGGGAGCTGTTTTTT. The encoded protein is CASRGTGNTGELFF.

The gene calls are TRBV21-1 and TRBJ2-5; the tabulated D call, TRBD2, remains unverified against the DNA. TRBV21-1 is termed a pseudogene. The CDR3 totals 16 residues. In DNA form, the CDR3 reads TGTGCCAGCAGCAAAGGTGAAGCCGGAGGCCAAGAGACCCAGTACTTC. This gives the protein CASSKGEAGGQETQYF.

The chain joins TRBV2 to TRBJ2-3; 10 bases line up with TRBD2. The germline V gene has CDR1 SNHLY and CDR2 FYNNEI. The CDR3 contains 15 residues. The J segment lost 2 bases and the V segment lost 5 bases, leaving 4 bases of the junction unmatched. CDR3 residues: CASSLAGGLTDTQYF. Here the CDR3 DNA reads TGTGCCAGCAGTTTAGCGGGGGGACTCACAGATACGCAGTATTTT. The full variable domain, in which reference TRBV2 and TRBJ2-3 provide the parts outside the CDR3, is EPEVTQTPSHQVTQMGQEVILRCVPISNHLYFYWYRQILGQKVEFLVSFYNNEISEKSEIFDDQFSVERPDGSNFTLKIRSTKLEDSAMYFCASSLAGGLTDTQYFGPGTRLTVL.

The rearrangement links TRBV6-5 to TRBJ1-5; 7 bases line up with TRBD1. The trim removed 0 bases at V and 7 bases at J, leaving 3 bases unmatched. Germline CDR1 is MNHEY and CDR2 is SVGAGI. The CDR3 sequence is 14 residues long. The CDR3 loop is CASSYSRDSQPQHF. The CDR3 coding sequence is TGTGCCAGCAGTTACTCTAGGGACAGCCAGCCCCAGCATTTT.

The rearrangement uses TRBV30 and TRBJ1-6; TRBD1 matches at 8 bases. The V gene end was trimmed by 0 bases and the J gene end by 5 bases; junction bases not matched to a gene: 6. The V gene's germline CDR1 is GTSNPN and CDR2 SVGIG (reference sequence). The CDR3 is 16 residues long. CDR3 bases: TGTGCCTGGAGTGTTGGACCGGGACAGGATAATTCACCCCTCCACTTT. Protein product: CAWSVGPGQDNSPLHF.

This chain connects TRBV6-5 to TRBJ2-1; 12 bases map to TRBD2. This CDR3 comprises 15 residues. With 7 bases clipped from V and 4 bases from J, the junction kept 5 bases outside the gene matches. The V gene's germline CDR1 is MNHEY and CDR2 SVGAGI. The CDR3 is CASMTTSGGYNEQFF. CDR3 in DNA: TGTGCCAGCATGACGACTAGCGGGGGATACAATGAGCAGTTCTTC.

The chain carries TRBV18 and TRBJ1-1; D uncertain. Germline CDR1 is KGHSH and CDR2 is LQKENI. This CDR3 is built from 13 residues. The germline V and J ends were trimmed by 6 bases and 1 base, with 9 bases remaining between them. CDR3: CASSSVENTEAFF. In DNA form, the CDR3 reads TGTGCCAGCTCGTCGGTAGAGAACACTGAAGCTTTCTTT.

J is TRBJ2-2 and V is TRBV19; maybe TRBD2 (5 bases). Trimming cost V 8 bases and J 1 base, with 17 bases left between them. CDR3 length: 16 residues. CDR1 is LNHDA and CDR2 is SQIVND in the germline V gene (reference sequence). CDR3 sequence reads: CASQLNGILNTGELFF. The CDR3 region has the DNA TGTGCCAGTCAGCTAAACGGGATTCTGAACACCGGGGAGCTGTTTTTT.

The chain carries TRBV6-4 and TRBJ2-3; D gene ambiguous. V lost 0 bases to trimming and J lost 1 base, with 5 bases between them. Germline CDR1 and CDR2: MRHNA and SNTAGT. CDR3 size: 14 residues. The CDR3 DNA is TGTGCCAGCAGTGACTCGCGAGGCACAGATACGCAGTATTTT. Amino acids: CASSDSRGTDTQYF.

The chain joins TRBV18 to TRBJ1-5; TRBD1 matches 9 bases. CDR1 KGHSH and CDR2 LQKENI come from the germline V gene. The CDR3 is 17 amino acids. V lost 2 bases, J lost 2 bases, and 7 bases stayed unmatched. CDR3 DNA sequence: TGTGCCAGCTCACCATCCGGGACAGGGCATGGCAATCAGCCCCAGCATTTT. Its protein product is CASSPSGTGHGNQPQHF.